Shown below are 3 T cell receptor beta chains from a single sample sequenced in a study of T cell clonality in common variable immunodeficiency. The study, taken as a whole, reports: Fewer deletions and N-nucleotide insertions were reportedly seen in common variable immunodeficiency TCR beta sequences.

TCRdb keeps only in-frame clones here, not all; method: immunoSEQ multiplex PCR. The sample has 15,000 to 20,000 clones, none seen only once. No cognate antigen is known for these TCRs. Material for sequencing was peripheral blood mononuclear cells. The receptors here all came from a human donor with common variable immunodeficiency.

This clone was counted between two and nine times. Sequencing ends 3 residues short of the CDR3 end; the germline J gene provides the rest. V usage is TRBV5-1 and J usage is TRBJ2-6; D is possibly TRBD2 (5 bases). Per the germline V gene, CDR1 is SGHRS and CDR2 is YFSETQ. The CDR3 contains 15 residues. The germline V and J ends were trimmed by 4 bases and 2 bases, with 10 bases remaining between them. CDR3 DNA, as far as it was read: TGCGCCAGCAGCGCGGGCCAGCCTGGGGCCAACGTC. Amino acids: CASSAGQPGANV. The entire CDR3 protein reads CASSAGQPGANVLTF.

This clone is medium-sized. From the germline J gene comes the end of the CDR3, since the read stops 3 residues before it. The chain links TRBV12-3 or TRBV12-4 to TRBJ2-2, with no clear D. The CDR3 sequence is 15 residues long. V lost 2 bases to trimming and J lost 6 bases, with 13 bases between them. CDR3 sequence: CASSLYPPRAGELFF. The sequenced part of the CDR3 DNA is TGTGCCAGCAGTTTATATCCCCCAAGGGCCGGGGAG.

This clone was detected a few times. With the read ending 3 residues before the CDR3 end, the germline J gene is used to fill in that end. This chain links TRBV11-2 with TRBJ1-3, with a weak D call TRBD1 (5 bases). CDR3 length: 14 amino acids. Germline V gene data show CDR1 as SGHAT and CDR2 as FQNNGV. Trimming pared 5 bases from V and 0 bases from J, leaving 8 bases between. The covered CDR3 bases are TGTGCCAGCAGCGAAGGGGACTCTGGAAACACC. Its protein product is CASSEGDSGNT. Given in full, the CDR3 is CASSEGDSGNTIYF.